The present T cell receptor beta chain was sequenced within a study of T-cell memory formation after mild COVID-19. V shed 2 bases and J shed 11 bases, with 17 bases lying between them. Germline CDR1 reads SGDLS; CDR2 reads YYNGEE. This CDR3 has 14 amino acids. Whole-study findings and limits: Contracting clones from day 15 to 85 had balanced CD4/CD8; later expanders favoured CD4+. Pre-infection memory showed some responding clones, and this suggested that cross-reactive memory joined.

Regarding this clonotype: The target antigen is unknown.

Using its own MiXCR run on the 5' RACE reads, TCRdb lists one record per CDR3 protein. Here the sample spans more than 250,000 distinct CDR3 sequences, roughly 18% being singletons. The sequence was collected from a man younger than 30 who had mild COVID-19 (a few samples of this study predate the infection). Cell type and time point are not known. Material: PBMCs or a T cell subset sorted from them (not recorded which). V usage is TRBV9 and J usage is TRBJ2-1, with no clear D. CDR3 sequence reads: CASSVPGVDGKQFF. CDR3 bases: TGTGCCAGCAGCGTCCCGGGCGTCGATGGTAAGCAGTTCTTC.